This TCR beta chain was documented in a study of radiation and T cells in renal cell carcinoma. The CDR3 is 14 residues long. The V and J ends lost 5 bases and 2 bases respectively, with 13 bases between them. Germline-derived CDR1 and CDR2 are SGHAT and FQNNGV. The protocol was immunoSEQ multiplex PCR, while the TCRdb copy is restricted to in-frame clones and leaves out a portion. Among roughly 130,000 clones listed, 70% to 90% were seen once. Time point described: blood 2 weeks post-SBRT. Indicated treatment: 15 Gy SBRT to primary tumor, nephrectomy 4 weeks later. The V gene is TRBV11-2, the J gene TRBJ2-7, with a tentative D call TRBD2 (5 bases). The sample in question was blood, obtained from a patient whose treatment included radiotherapy and nephrectomy. The receptor comes from a woman between 65 and 79 years old with renal cell carcinoma. CDR3 nucleotides: TGTGCCAGCAGCCCCCGACGGGGTCCCTACGAGCAGTACTTC. Encoded protein: CASSPRRGPYEQYF.